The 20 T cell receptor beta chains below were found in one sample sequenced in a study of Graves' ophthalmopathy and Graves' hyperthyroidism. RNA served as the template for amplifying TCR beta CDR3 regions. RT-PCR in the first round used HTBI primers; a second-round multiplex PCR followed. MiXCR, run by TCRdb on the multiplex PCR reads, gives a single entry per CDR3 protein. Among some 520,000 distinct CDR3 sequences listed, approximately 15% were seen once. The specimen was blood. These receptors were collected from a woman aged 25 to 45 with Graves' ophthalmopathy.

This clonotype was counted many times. CDR3 residues: CSARGGGPDYEQYF. CDR3 nucleotides: TGCAGTGCTAGGGGCGGGGGGCCAGACTACGAGCAGTACTTC. V usage is TRBV20-1 and J usage is TRBJ2-7; 8 nucleotides agree with TRBD2. The CDR3 has 14 residues. CDR1 is DFQATT and CDR2 is SNEGSKA in the germline V gene (reference sequence). Trimming cost V 3 bases and J 3 bases; bases outside gene matches: 7.

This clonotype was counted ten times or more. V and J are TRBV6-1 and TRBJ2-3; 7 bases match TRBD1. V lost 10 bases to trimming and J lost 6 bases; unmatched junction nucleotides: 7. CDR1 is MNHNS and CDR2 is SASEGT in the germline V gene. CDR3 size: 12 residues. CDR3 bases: TGTGCCACCAGGGGGATTGAGGATACGCAGTATTTT. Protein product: CATRGIEDTQYF.

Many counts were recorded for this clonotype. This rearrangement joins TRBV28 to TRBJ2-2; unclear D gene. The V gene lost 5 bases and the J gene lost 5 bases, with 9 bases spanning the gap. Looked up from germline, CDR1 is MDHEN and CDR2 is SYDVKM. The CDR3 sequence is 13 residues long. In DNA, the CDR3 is TGTGCCAGCAGTCCCCATCAGACCGGGGAGCTGTTTTTT. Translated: CASSPHQTGELFF.

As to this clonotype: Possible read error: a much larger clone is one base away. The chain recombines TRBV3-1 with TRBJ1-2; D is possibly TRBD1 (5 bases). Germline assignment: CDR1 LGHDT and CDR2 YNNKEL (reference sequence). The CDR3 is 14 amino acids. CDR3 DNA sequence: TGTGCCAGCAGCGGGGGAGAGGGAAGTTCTGGCTTCACCTTC. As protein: CASSGGEGSSGFTF.

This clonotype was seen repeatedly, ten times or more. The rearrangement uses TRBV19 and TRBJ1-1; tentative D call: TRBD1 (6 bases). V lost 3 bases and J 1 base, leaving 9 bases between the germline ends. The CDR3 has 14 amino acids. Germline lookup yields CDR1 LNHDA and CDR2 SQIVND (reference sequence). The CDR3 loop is CASSIGTPNTEAFF. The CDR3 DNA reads TGTGCCAGTAGTATCGGGACACCGAACACTGAAGCTTTCTTT.

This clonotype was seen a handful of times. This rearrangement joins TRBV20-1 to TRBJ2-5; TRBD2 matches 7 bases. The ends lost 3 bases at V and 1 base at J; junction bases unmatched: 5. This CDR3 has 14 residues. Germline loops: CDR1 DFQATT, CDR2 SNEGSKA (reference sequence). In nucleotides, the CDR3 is TGCAGTGCTAGGCCCGGGACTACCCAAGAGACCCAGTACTTC. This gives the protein CSARPGTTQETQYF.

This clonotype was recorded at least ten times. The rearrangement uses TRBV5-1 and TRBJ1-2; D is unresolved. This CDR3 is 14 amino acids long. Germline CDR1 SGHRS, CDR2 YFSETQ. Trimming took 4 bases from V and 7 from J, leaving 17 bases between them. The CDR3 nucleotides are TGCGCCAGCAGCCCCAGTAGTGGATATCGTGGCTACACCTTC. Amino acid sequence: CASSPSSGYRGYTF.

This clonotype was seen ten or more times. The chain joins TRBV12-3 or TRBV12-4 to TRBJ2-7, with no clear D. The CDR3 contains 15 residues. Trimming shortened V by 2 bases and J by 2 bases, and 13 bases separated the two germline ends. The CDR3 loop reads CASSLRLGETYEQYF. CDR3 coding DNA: TGTGCCAGCAGTTTAAGACTCGGAGAGACCTACGAGCAGTACTTC.

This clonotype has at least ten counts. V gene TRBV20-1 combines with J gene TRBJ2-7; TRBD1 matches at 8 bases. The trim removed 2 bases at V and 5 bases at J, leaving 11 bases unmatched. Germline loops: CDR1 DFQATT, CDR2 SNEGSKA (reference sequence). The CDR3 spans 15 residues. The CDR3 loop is CSARSATGDSDEQYF. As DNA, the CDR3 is TGCAGTGCTAGATCGGCGACAGGGGATTCGGACGAGCAGTACTTC.

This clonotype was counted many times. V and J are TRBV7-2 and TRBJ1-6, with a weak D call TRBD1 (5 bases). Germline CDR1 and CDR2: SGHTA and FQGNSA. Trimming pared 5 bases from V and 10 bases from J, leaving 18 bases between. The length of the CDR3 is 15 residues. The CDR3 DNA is TGTGCCAGCAGCCCCAGGGTGGGGAACGGGTCACCCCTCCACTTT. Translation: CASSPRVGNGSPLHF.

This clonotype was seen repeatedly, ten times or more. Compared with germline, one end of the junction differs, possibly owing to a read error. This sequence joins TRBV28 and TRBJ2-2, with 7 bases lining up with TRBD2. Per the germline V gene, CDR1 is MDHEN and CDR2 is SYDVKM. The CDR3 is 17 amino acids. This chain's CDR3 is CANSLRSGLLNTGELFF. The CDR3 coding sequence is TGTGCCAACAGTTTAAGGTCGGGACTACTAAACACCGGGGAGCTGTTTTTT. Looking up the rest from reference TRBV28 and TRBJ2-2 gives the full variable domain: DVKVTQSSRYLVKRTGEKVFLECVQDMDHENMFWYRQDPGLGLRLIYFSYDVKMKEKGDIPEGYSVSREKKERFSLILESASTNQTSMYLCANSLRSGLLNTGELFFGEGSRLTVL.

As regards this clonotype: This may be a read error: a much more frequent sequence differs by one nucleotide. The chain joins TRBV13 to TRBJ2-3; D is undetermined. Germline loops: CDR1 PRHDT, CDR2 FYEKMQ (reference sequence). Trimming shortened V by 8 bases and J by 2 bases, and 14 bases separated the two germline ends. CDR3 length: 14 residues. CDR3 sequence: CASYPSGYTDTQYF. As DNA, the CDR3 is TGTGCCAGCTATCCATCCGGGTACACAGATACGCAGTATTTT.

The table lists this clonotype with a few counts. The CDR3 region is CASSVEGGGGGTGELFF. Here the CDR3 DNA reads TGTGCCAGCAGCGTCGAGGGGGGAGGGGGAGGCACCGGGGAGCTGTTTTTT. The genes are TRBV9 and TRBJ2-2; TRBD2 might be the D (7 bases). Trimming cost V 2 bases and J 4 bases, with 18 bases left between them. CDR3 size: 17 residues. Germline V CDR1 and CDR2: SGDLS, YYNGEE.

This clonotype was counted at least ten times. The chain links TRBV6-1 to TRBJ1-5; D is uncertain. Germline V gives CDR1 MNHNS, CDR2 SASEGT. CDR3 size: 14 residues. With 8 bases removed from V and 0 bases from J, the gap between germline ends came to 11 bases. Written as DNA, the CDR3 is TGTGCCAGCGCCCACTCGGATAGCAATCAGCCCCAGCATTTT. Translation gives CASAHSDSNQPQHF.

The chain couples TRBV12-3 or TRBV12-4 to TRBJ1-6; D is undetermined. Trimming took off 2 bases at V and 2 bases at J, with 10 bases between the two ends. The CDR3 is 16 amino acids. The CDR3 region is CASSLYLDPYNSPLHF. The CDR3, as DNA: TGTGCCAGCAGTTTATACCTGGACCCCTATAATTCACCCCTCCACTTT.

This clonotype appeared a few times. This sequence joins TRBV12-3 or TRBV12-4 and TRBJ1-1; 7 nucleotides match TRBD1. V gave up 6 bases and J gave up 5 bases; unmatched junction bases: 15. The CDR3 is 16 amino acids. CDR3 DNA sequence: TGTGCCAGCAGCCCAATTCAGGGGGTAACGGGGACTGAAGCTTTCTTT. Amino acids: CASSPIQGVTGTEAFF.

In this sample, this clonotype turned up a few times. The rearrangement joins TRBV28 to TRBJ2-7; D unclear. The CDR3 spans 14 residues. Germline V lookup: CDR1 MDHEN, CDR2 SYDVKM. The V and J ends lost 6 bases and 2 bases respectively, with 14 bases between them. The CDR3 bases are TGTGCCAGCAGAACTCGAAGCAATACCTACGAGCAGTACTTC. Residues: CASRTRSNTYEQYF.

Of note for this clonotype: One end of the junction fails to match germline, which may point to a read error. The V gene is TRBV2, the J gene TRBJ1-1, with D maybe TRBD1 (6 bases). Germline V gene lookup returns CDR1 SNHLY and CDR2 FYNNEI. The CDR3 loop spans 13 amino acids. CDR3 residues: CASMTGMNTDAFF. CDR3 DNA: TGTGCCAGCATGACAGGCATGAACACTGATGCTTTCTTT.

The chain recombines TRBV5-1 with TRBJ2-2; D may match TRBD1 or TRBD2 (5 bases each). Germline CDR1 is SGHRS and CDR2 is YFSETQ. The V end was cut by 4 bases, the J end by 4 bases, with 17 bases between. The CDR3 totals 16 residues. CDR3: CASSTGRRSITGELFF. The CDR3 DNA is TGCGCCAGCAGCACGGGACGTAGATCGATCACCGGGGAGCTGTTTTTT.

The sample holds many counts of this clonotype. The chain's CDR3 is CASSQESQETQYF. CDR3 DNA: TGTGCCAGCAGCCAAGAAAGTCAAGAGACCCAGTACTTC. The V gene is TRBV3-1, the J gene TRBJ2-5; D is unclear. From germline, CDR1 is LGHDT and CDR2 YNNKEL (reference sequence). This CDR3 is built from 13 residues. V was trimmed by 0 bases and J by 2 bases, leaving 4 bases between them.